This T cell receptor beta chain was captured by sequencing in a study of T cell clones after liver transplantation. Study-wide background: Apart from three HCV-positive recipients, transplants were for non-autoimmune, non-viral reasons.

TCRdb's table, derived via immunoSEQ multiplex PCR, lists solely in-frame clones and lacks some. Here the sample spans 55,000 or so clones, 70% to 75% being singletons. There are 15 residues in the CDR3. Germline V gives CDR1 SGDLS, CDR2 YYNGEE. V trimming: 0 bases; J trimming: 4 bases; junction bases outside the gene matches: 5. This specimen consisted of CD4+ T cells from blood, obtained before liver transplant. The receptor comes from a human donor who received a liver transplant. V is TRBV9 and J is TRBJ2-7, with 9 bases aligning to TRBD1. The CDR3 sequence: CASSVDPTGGYEQYF. The CDR3, as DNA: TGTGCCAGCAGCGTAGACCCGACAGGGGGTTACGAGCAGTACTTC. The entire variable domain, with the rest obtained from reference TRBV9 and TRBJ2-7, is as follows: DSGVTQTPKHLITATGQRVTLRCSPRSGDLSVYWYQQSLDQGLQFLIQYYNGEERAKGNILERFSAQQFPDLHSELNLSSLELGDSALYFCASSVDPTGGYEQYFGPGTRLTVT.